The T cell receptor (beta chain) under discussion was sequenced for a study of vaccination effects on CD4 cells after COVID-19. General study points: Spike-reactive clones present post-vaccine in convalescents were predominantly new vaccine-induced clones.

Isolation of CD4+ T cells took place after approximately 10 days of culture. PCR confirmed that the person was infected with SARS-CoV-2 between March and December 2020. This table comes from immunoSEQ multiplex PCR, and its TCRdb copy is limited to in-frame clones, with some not included. The sample holds more than 40,000 clones, 76% seen once. As concerns this clone: Its antigen is currently unknown.

V lost 2 bases, J lost 6 bases, and 10 bases lay in between. Germline V gives CDR1 MNHEY, CDR2 SMNVEV (reference sequence). This CDR3 is 14 amino acids long. The chain joins TRBV27 to TRBJ1-4, with D perhaps TRBD1 (6 bases). The sequence came from a human donor who had a prior SARS-CoV-2 infection. Sequences were derived from CD4+ T cells from PBMCs cultured without peptide, sampled before COVID-19 vaccination. The CDR3 protein is CASSLMRGDEKLFF. In nucleotides, the CDR3 is TGTGCCAGCAGTTTAATGAGGGGGGATGAAAAACTGTTTTTT. The whole variable domain, remainder taken from reference TRBV27 and TRBJ1-4, is EAQVTQNPRYLITVTGKKLTVTCSQNMNHEYMSWYRQDPGLGLRQIYYSMNVEVTDKGDVPEGYKVSRKEKRNFPLILESPSPNQTSLYFCASSLMRGDEKLFFGSGTQLSVL.